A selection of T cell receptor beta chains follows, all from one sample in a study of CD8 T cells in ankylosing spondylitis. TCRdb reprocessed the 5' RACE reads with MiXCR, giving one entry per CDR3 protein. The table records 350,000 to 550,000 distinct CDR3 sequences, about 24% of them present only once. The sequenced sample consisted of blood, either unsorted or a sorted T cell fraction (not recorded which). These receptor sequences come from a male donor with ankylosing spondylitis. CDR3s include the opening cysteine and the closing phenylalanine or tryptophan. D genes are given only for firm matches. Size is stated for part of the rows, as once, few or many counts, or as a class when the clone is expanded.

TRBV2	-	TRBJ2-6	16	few	CASKGDVVSGANVLTF	TGTGCCAGCAAAGGAGATGTGGTCTCTGGGGCCAACGTCCTGACTTTC
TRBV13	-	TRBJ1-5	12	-	CASSFWNQPQHF	TGTGCCAGCAGCTTTTGGAATCAGCCCCAGCATTTT
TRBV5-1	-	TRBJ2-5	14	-	CASSVPRSQETQYF	TGCGCCAGCAGCGTACCTCGGTCTCAAGAGACCCAGTACTTC
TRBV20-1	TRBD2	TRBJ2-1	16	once	CSAQHPTSGFYNEQFF	TGCAGTGCTCAACATCCTACTAGCGGATTCTACAATGAGCAGTTCTTC
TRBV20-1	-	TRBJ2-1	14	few	CSANPALGNNEQFF	TGCAGTGCAAACCCAGCGCTCGGGAACAATGAGCAGTTCTTC
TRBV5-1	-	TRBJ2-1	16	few	CASSRTFTRPPNEQFF	TGCGCCAGCAGCCGAACGTTCACCCGTCCTCCCAATGAGCAGTTCTTC
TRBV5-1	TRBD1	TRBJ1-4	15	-	CASSPGTAENEKLFF	TGCGCCAGCAGCCCAGGGACAGCCGAGAATGAAAAACTGTTTTTT
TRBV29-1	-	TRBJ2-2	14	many	CSVGQAANTGELFF	TGCAGCGTTGGACAAGCCGCGAACACCGGGGAGCTGTTTTTT
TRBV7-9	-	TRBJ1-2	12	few	CASSFGAYGYTF	TGTGCCAGCAGCTTTGGGGCGTATGGCTACACCTTC
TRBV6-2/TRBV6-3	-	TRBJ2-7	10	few	CASGVGEQYF	TGTGCCAGCGGGGTTGGCGAGCAGTACTTC
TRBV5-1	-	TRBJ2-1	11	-	CASYSYNEQFF	TGCGCCAGCTACTCCTACAATGAGCAGTTCTTC
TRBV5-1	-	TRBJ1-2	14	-	CASSLQAGTEGYTF	TGCGCCAGCAGCTTACAAGCGGGGACGGAGGGCTACACCTTC